This TCR beta chain was retrieved from a study of cytomegalovirus exposure and HLA in healthy donors (dated by TCRdb to 2015 to 2018). At the level of the whole study: According to an earlier analysis of 450 to 650 of the donors, about 190 million T cells yielded approximately 120 million unique TCR beta sequences and approximately 300 Gb of sequence data. An early release covering about 600 HLA-typed donors comprised 250 to 350 gigabases of sequencing data and some 79 million unique TCR sequences. The genetic ancestry cluster associated with self-reported Caucasian donors included approximately 85% of the 300 to 450 genotyped donors. The study aimed to test whether cataloging public T cell receptors could reveal signatures of past pathogen exposure. The T cell repertoires of 670 or so subjects were profiled by immunosequencing and related to cytomegalovirus serostatus. In addition to the first cohort of roughly 670 subjects, a separate validation cohort of some 120 different subjects was used. To predict cytomegalovirus infection status, the study brought together high-throughput TCR immunosequencing, statistical association of individual TCRs with disease status, and machine learning. A later analysis re-analyzed previously published TCR beta repertoires from approximately 670 donors and added high-resolution HLA genotyping to study TCR occurrence patterns. The later analysis used no new phenotypic data to find candidate immune exposures, relying instead on TCR beta sequences and their occurrence across donors. To decide whether each TCR beta V gene segment behaved as functional or pseudogenic, an earlier analysis of approximately 600 of the donors relied on high-throughput TCR beta sequencing. Donor age, sex, ethnicity and CMV serostatus were compiled together with the repertoire data. Genome-wide SNP genotypes for about 60% of the roughly 700 donors were used in a later genetic analysis, which treated that subset as a discovery cohort. All discovery cohort repertoires had been generated using a single sequencing platform. HLA typing included class I and class II loci at four-digit resolution. Typing coverage differed by locus: A, B, C, DRB1 and DQB1 were typed in roughly 620-630 donors, DQA1 in 522, DPA1 in roughly 590, and DPB1 in 472. About 5 DR-DQ haplotypes were handled as single units for association and clustering, since linkage in the cohort was strong. Across under 500 genotyped donors of the cohort, an average of roughly 250,000 unique TCR beta nucleotide sequences per donor were sequenced, and approximately 17% of those sequences were non-productive. Broad study findings and their caveats: A few of the identified cytomegalovirus-associated TCR beta chains were confirmed in vitro to be specific for cytomegalovirus antigens. In an earlier analysis of under 600 of the donors, most TCR beta V segments were observed in productive rearrangements about 90% or about 30% of the time, broadly matching IMGT annotations. HLA typing was unavailable for some donors at each locus, so association tests used only the typed subset. A later genetic analysis associated a missense DCLRE1C variant with V-gene and J-gene trimming of TCR beta chains, and an independent cohort replicated the association. Most CMV-associated TCR beta chains appeared to be HLA-restricted in a later analysis, and the HLA associations seemed to be driven largely by CMV exposure. Because the 87-base-pair reads could not distinguish some IMGT-functional V segments, including TRBV6-2 and TRBV6-3, those segments were excluded. Cytomegalovirus status was reported to be diagnosed by the classifier with high specificity and sensitivity in both the original and validation cohorts. The authors suggested that the approach could potentially be generalized to other disease states and immunological phenotypes. Across donors, most TCR sequences were observed very rarely, whereas some public TCRs were present in many individuals. Roughly uniform sequencing depth across donors was assumed in presence/absence analyses, although this assumption may not hold. A cluster of highly shared sequence variants was judged likely to be a technical artifact of the sequencing pipeline. Strong co-occurrence of HLA alleles, especially DR and DQ, made assigning TCR associations to individual alleles difficult. In the study, about 150 TCR beta chains were listed as associated with cytomegalovirus. A further reported finding was that TCR beta sequences accurately predicted the HLA-A and HLA-B alleles for most subjects in the first cohort. A later genetic analysis reported fewer N-insertions in productive TCRs among donors in an Asian-associated ancestry cluster than the approximately 700-donor mean. The cohort was sequenced for TCR beta chains only, and without alpha or paired-chain data the features that could be detected were limited. Because counts were too low, more than 15 rarely observed V segments, including chromosome 9 orphons, were excluded from the earlier analysis of around 640 of the donors. A later analysis associated 17,000 or so TCR beta sequences with specific HLA alleles at a false discovery rate of 0.05. For the cohort, immune exposure information was limited to CMV serostatus. According to a later analysis, parvovirus B19, influenza, CMV and Epstein-Barr virus appeared linked to several top co-occurrence clusters. In a later analysis, HLA-associated TCR beta chains showed more clonal expansion and lower generation probabilities than non-associated chains that were equally common. According to a later analysis, TCR association rates differed among HLA loci, with DRB1 alleles showing the most associated TCRs and HLA-C alleles showing the fewest. Linkage disequilibrium might explain the correlated functional status among segregating V segments, but an unknown experimental factor could not be ruled out.

In total, over 600 healthy bone marrow donors made up the cohort. At the time of sampling, all cohort members were nominally healthy, though unrecorded immune exposures were likely present. The donor was CMV seropositive and was included in the group of around 300 seropositive cohort members. A peripheral blood sample was provided by each donor, and peripheral blood mononuclear cells were used for TCR beta sequencing. Genomic DNA extraction from the blood cell samples was performed with the Qiagen DNeasy Blood Extraction Kit. On this clone: This receptor's antigen is unknown.

Library method: the immunoSEQ multiplex PCR assay. A mixture of 60 forward primers for TCR Vbeta segments and 13 reverse primers for TCR Jbeta segments was used in the multiplex PCR. Amplification of the CDR3 region of rearranged TCR beta genes was performed with a multiplex PCR assay on genomic DNA. The Illumina HiSeq System was used to sequence the amplified TCR beta libraries as 87-base-pair reads. The paper's data handling went like this. Across the roughly 600 repertoires, a later analysis counted roughly 84 million unique TCR beta chains, around 10 million of which were shared by at least two donors. A nearest-neighbor algorithm error-corrected the raw reads and collapsed the reads into unique sequences, merging closely related sequences to remove PCR and sequencing errors. To assign V, D and J gene segments, CDR3 sequences were aligned to IMGT reference sequences. For a sequence to be retained, at least a six-nucleotide match to both a V gene segment and a J gene segment was required. A rearrangement was called productive if the CDR3 had no stop codons and remained in frame with V and J, and every other rearrangement was called non-productive. Following IMGT convention, CDR3 was defined as the stretch from the second conserved V-encoded cysteine to the conserved J-encoded phenylalanine. In an earlier analysis of around 540 of the donors, sequences lacking an unambiguous match to a single V gene segment were excluded. An earlier analysis of fewer than 750 of the donors classified V segments as functional when productive rearrangements were above 56.7% and as segregating when the standard deviation between donors was above 5%. To diagnose cytomegalovirus status from the catalog of TCR beta chain sequences, a statistical classification framework was built. In a later analysis, TCR nucleotide sequences were compared against IMGT/GENE-DB human TR gene sequences so that V and J genes could be assigned. In a later analysis, CDR3 sequences and most-parsimonious VDJ recombination scenarios were assigned using the TCRdist pipeline. A later analysis defined each TCR beta chain by its CDR3 amino acid sequence plus V-gene family, and excluded reads lacking a unique V-gene family. As a way to deal with suspected cross-contamination and a sequencing artifact, a later analysis dropped approximately 590 nucleotide sequences that were highly shared and had low generation probability. A later analysis calculated a clonal expansion index for each public chain from normalized within-repertoire ranks of inferred template counts. A later analysis computed generation probabilities with a VDJ recombination model fitted to out-of-frame rearrangements, and checked the results against IGoR. In a later analysis, TCR-TCR, TCR-HLA and TCR-CMV co-occurrence was scored with hypergeometric tests, and a repertoire-size bias correction was applied to TCR pairs. False discovery rates were estimated in a later analysis by permuting HLA or CMV assignments 20 times. In a later analysis, co-occurring TCRs were grouped with DBSCAN, and TCRdist sequence similarity was added when clustering was performed within HLA-allele-positive subsets. Repertoires with fewer than 30,000 or more than 120,000 public chains were left out of co-occurrence clustering, as were five repertoires with anomalous nucleotide sharing. This immuneACCESS table, as held by TCRdb, lists in-frame sequences with V and J called but not all clones. Of the missing ones, under half trace to an unresolved V gene in checked studies; the others have no known cause. D and trimming were read from the DNA, whereas the V and J calls and clone size are those reported in that table. The sample's table covers 100,000 to 150,000 clones. The ten largest clonotypes hold around 1.6% of the sample.

For CDR1 and CDR2, the germline V gene (reference sequence) lists GTSNPN and SVGIG. From cysteine to phenylalanine, the CDR3 is 17 amino acids long. Only the CDR3 DNA is retained, 51 bases long and in frame from the first base. V loses 3 bases at its end and J loses 8 bases; junction bases beyond the gene matches: 15. The sequence was obtained from a woman aged 35 to 49 in good health and CMV-seropositive. Recombination connected TRBV30 to TRBJ1-6, with TRBD1 identical over 8 junction bases. The sample consisted of PBMCs. The CDR3 here reads CAWSDHPSGGADSPLHF. The DNA is as follows: TGTGCCTGGAGCGACCACCCTTCAGGGGGCGCTGATTCACCCCTCCACTTT.